This T cell receptor (beta chain) was observed in a study of cytomegalovirus exposure and HLA in healthy donors. Study-level information: It was reported in a later analysis that the 90 to 150 validation repertoires used the same platform as the approximately 670 first-cohort repertoires. The study's findings and limits: Cytomegalovirus status, reportedly, was diagnosed with high specificity and sensitivity by the classifier.

Regarding this clone: Its antigen is not known.

Profiling relied on immunoSEQ multiplex PCR, and the TCRdb table lists in-frame clones only, not all of them. The top ten hold around 2.8% of the sample, which has around 200,000 clones, approximately 84% seen once. The sequenced material came from PBMCs. This receptor was taken from a woman aged 18-29 years in good health and CMV-seropositive.

CDR3 sequence (DNA): TGTGCCATCATCGCCGACAGGGCCTCTGGAAACACCATATATTTT. It encodes CAIIADRASGNTIYF. The chain uses TRBV10-3 and TRBJ1-3, with 7 bases lining up with TRBD1. Unmatched junction bases numbered 6, after V lost 7 bases and J lost 0 bases. CDR3 length: 15 amino acids. Germline loops: CDR1 ENHRY, CDR2 SYGVKD.